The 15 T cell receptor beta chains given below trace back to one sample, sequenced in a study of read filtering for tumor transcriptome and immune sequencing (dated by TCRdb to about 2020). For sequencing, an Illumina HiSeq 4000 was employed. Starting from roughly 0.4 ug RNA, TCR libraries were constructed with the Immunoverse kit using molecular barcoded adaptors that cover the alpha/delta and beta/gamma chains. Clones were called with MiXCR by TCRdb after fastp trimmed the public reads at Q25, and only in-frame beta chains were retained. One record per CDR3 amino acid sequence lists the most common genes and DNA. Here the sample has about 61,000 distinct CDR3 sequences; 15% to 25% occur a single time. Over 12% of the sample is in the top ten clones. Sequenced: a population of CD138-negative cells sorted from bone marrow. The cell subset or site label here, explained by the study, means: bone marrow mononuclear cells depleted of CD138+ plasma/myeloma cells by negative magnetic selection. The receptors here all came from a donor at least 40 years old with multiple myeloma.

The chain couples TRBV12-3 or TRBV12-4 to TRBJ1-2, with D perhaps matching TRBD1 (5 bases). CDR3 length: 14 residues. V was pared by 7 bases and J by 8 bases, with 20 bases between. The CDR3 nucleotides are TGTGCCAGCACCCGGCTCCCAGGGAATGGGGGCTACACCTTC. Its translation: CASTRLPGNGGYTF.

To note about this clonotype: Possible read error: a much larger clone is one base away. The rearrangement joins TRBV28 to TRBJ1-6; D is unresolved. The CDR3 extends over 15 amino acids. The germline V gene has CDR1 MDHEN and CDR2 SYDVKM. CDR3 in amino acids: CASSVWITYNSLLHF. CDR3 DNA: TGTGCCAGCAGTGTCTGGATCACCTATAATTCACTCCTCCACTTT. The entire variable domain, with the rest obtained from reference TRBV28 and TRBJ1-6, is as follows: DVKVTQSSRYLVKRTGEKVFLECVQDMDHENMFWYRQDPGLGLRLIYFSYDVKMKEKGDIPEGYSVSREKKERFSLILESASTNQTSMYLCASSVWITYNSLLHFGNGTRLTVT.

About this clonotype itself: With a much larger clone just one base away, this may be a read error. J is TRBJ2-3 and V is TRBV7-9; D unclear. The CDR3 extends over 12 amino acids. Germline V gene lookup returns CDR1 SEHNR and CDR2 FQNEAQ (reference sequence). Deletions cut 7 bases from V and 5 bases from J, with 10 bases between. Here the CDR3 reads CASNPLEDTQYF. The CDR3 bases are TGTGCCAGCAACCCCCTAGAAGATACGCAGTATTTT.

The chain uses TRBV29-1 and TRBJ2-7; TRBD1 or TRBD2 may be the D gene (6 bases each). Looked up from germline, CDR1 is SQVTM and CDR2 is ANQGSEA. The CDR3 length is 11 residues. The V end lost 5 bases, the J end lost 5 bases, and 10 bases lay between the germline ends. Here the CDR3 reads CSVFGGHEQYF. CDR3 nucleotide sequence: TGCAGCGTTTTTGGGGGGCACGAGCAGTACTTC.

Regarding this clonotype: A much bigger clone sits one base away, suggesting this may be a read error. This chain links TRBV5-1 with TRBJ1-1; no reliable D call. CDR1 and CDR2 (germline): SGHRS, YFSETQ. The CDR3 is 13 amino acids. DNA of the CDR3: TGCGCCAGCAACTTGGTTTCCGAACTCGAAGCTTTCTTT. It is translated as CASNLVSELEAFF.

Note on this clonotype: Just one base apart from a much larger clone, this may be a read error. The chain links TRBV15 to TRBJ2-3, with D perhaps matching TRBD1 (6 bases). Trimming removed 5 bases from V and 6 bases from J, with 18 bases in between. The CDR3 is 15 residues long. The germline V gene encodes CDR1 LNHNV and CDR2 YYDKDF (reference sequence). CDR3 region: CATSGRQEARDTQYF. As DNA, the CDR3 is TGTGCCACCAGCGGGAGACAGGAGGCGCGTGATACGCAGTATTTT. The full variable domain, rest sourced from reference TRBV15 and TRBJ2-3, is DAMVIQNPRYQVTQFGKPVTLSCSQTLNHNVMYWYQQKSSQAPKLLFHYYDKDFNNEADTPDNFQSRRPNTSFCFLDIRSPGLGDTAMYLCATSGRQEARDTQYFGPGTRLTVL.

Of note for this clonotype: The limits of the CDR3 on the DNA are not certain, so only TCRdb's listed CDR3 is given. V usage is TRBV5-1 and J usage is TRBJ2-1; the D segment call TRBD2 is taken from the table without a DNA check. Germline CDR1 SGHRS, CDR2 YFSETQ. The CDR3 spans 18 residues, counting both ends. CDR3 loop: CASSLVGSGSLGYNVQLF.

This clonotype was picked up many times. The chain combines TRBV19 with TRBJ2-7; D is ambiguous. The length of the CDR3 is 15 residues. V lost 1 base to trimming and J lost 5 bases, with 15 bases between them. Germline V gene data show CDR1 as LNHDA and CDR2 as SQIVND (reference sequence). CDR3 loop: CASSIGRTTNHEQYF. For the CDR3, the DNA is TGTGCCAGTAGTATAGGCCGAACTACGAACCACGAGCAGTACTTC.

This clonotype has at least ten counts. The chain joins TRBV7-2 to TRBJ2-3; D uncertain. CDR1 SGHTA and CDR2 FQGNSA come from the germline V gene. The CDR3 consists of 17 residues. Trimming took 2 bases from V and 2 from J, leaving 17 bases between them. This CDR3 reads CASSLSRLNGYTDTQYF. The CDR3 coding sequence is TGTGCCAGCAGCTTATCGCGACTGAATGGGTACACAGATACGCAGTATTTT. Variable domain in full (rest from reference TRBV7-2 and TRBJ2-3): GAGVSQSPSNKVTEKGKDVELRCDPISGHTALYWYRQSLGQGLEFLIYFQGNSAPDKSGLPSDRFSAERTGGSVSTLTIQRTQQEDSAVYLCASSLSRLNGYTDTQYFGPGTRLTVL.

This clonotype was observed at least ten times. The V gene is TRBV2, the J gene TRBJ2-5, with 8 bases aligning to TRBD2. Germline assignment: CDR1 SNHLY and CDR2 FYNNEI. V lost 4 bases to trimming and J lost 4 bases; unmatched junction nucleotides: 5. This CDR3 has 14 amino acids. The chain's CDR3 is CASSAGGPSETQYF. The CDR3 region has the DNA TGTGCCAGCAGTGCGGGGGGGCCCTCAGAGACCCAGTACTTC.

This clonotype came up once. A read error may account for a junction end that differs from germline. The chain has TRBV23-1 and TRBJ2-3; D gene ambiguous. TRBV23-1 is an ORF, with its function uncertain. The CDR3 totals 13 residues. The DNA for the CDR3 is TGCGCCAGCGGTCATCCCAAGACAGATACGCAGTATTTT. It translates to CASGHPKTDTQYF.

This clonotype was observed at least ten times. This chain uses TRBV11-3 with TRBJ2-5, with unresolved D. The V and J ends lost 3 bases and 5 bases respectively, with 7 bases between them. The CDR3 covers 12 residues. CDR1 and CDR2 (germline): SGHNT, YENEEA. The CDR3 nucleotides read TGTGCCAGCAGCTTGACATCGGAGACCCAGTACTTC. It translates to CASSLTSETQYF. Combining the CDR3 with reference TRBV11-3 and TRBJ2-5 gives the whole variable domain EAGVVQSPRYKIIEKKQPVAFWCNPISGHNTLYWYLQNLGQGPELLIRYENEEAVDDSQLPKDRFSAERLKGVDSTLKIQPAELGDSAVYLCASSLTSETQYFGPGTRLLVL.

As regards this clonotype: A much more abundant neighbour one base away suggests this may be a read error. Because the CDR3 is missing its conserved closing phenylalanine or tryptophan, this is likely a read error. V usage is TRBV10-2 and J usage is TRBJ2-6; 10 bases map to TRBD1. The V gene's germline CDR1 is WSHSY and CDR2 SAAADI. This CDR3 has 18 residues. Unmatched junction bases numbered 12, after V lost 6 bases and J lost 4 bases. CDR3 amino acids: CASSLGPGQGSGANVLTS. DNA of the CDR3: TGCGCCAGCAGCCTCGGACCGGGACAGGGGTCCGGGGCCAACGTCCTGACTTCC.

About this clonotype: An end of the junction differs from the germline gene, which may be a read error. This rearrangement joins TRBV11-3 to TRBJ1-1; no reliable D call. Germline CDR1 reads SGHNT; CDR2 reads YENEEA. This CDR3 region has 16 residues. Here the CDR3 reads CASSLDLLTLNTEAFF. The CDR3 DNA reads TGTGCCAGCAGCTTAGATCTTTTGACCTTGAACACTGAAGCCTTCTTT. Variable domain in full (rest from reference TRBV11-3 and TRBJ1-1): EAGVVQSPRYKIIEKKQPVAFWCNPISGHNTLYWYLQNLGQGPELLIRYENEEAVDDSQLPKDRFSAERLKGVDSTLKIQPAELGDSAVYLCASSLDLLTLNTEAFFGQGTRLTVV.

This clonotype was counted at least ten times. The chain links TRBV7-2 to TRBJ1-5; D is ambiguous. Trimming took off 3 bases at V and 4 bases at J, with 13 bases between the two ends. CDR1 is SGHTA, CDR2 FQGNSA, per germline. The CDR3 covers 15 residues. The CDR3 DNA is TGTGCCAGCAGCTTCGGAGTGGCGTATAATCAGCCCCAGCATTTT. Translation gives CASSFGVAYNQPQHF.